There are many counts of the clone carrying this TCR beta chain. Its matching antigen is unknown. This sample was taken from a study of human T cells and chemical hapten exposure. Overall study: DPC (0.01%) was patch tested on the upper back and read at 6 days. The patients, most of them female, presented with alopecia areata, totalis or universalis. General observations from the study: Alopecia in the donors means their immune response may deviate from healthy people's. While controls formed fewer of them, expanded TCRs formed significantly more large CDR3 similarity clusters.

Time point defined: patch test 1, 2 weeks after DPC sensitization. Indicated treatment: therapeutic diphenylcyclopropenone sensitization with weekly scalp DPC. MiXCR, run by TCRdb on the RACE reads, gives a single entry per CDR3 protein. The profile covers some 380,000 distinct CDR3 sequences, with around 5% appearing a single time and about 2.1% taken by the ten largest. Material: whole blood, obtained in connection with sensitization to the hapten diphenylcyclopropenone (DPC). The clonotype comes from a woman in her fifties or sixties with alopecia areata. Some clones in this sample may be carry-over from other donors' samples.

The CDR3 DNA sequence: TGCAGCGTTCCCGAGACTAGCTGGGAGGAGTTCTTC. Amino acids: CSVPETSWEEFF. The rearrangement joins TRBV29-1 to TRBJ2-1; 7 nucleotides match TRBD2. Germline V gives CDR1 SQVTM, CDR2 ANQGSEA. V lost 5 bases and J lost 14; bases outside the gene matches: 12. This CDR3 is built from 12 residues.